This T cell receptor (beta chain) was obtained from a study of human T cells and chemical hapten exposure. In the study overall: Patients, a majority of them female, were diagnosed with alopecia areata, totalis or universalis.

The germline CDR1 and CDR2 sequences are DFQATT and SNEGSKA (reference sequence). V was clipped by 3 bases and J by 4 bases, with 12 bases between them. This CDR3 has 14 amino acids. TCRdb re-analysed the RACE reads in MiXCR, keeping a single row per CDR3 protein. The sample comprises about 73,000 distinct CDR3 sequences, roughly 8.5% of which are singletons, and approximately 3.7% rests with the top ten. Many counts were recorded for this clonotype. Its specificity is unknown. Sample time point: patch test 2, 6 weeks after DPC sensitization. Treatment denoted: therapeutic diphenylcyclopropenone sensitization with weekly scalp DPC. Researchers sampled blood before each patch test went on. Study-wide points: Sensitization with DPC brought no change to TCRs above 1 in 1000 in frequency.

The J gene is TRBJ2-2, the V gene TRBV20-1; D may be TRBD1 (5 bases). This material consisted of whole blood, taken in connection with sensitization to the hapten diphenylcyclopropenone (DPC). This TCR was sampled from a woman aged 45-60 years with alopecia areata. Some clones in this sample may be carry-over from other donors' samples. The chain's CDR3 is CSASFGQGTGELFF. CDR3 sequence (DNA): TGCAGTGCTAGTTTTGGTCAGGGCACCGGGGAGCTGTTTTTT.